This TCR beta chain was sequenced during a study of blood T cell repertoires in COVID-19. Across the whole study: Acute and convalescent COVID-19 samples came from the United States, Italy and Spain. PBMCs, B-cell-depleted T cells, or T cells provided the cDNA or gDNA that made up the material.

The V gene's germline CDR1 is SNHLY and CDR2 FYNNEI. The CDR3 runs 14 residues. The trim removed 8 bases at V and 7 bases at J, leaving 10 bases unmatched. Per the original data handling: Amplifying reference gene primers gave estimates of nucleated cell counts. Data came from immunoSEQ multiplex PCR; TCRdb stores just in-frame clones and leaves some out. The V and J calls and clone size come from that table; D and trimming were worked out from the DNA. The sample has roughly 100,000 clones, approximately 88% seen once. The sequence derives from a woman aged 55-75 years with acute or convalescent COVID-19. The chain couples TRBV2 to TRBJ2-1, with 8 bases aligning to TRBD1. Material for sequencing was peripheral blood. CDR3 residues: CASSADRARNEQFF. CDR3 DNA: TGTGCCAGCTCCGCGGACAGGGCAAGGAATGAGCAGTTCTTC.